These 6 T cell receptor beta chains were all obtained from the same sample, sequenced in a study of blood T cell repertoires in COVID-19. TCRdb's table, derived via immunoSEQ multiplex PCR, lists solely in-frame clones and lacks some. This sample has roughly 40,000 clones; 80% to 90% occur once, and the top ten carry over 5%. Sequencing used peripheral blood. All receptors derive from a man in his forties with active COVID-19.

The V and J genes are TRBV5-1 and TRBJ2-5; 10 bases line up with TRBD2. Germline V gene lookup returns CDR1 SGHRS and CDR2 YFSETQ. This CDR3 has 16 amino acids. V lost 3 bases, J lost 2 bases, and 7 bases stayed unmatched. CDR3 nucleotides: TGCGCCAGCAGCTCCCCGGGACTAGCGATACAAGAGACCCAGTACTTC. As protein: CASSSPGLAIQETQYF.

The rearrangement joins TRBV6-5 to TRBJ1-4, with D possibly being TRBD1 (6 bases). Trimming pared 4 bases from V and 8 bases from J, leaving 14 bases between. Germline CDR1 and CDR2: MNHEY and SVGAGI. CDR3 size: 14 residues. DNA of the CDR3: TGTGCCAGCAGTTTCAGGGGTGTCAAAGAAAAACTGTTTTTT. It codes for CASSFRGVKEKLFF.

This rearrangement joins TRBV9 to TRBJ2-1, with 11 bases lining up with TRBD2. Germline loops: CDR1 SGDLS, CDR2 YYNGEE. This CDR3 has 15 residues. After removal of 1 base from V and 4 bases from J, the junction contained 1 base not matched to a gene. The CDR3 DNA reads TGTGCCAGCAGCGTATCTAGCGGGGGGTACAATGAGCAGTTCTTC. Translation: CASSVSSGGYNEQFF.

CDR3 protein: CASSWQFTGELFF. Here the CDR3 DNA reads TGTGCCAGCAGTTGGCAGTTTACCGGGGAGCTGTTTTTT. V and J are TRBV12-3 or TRBV12-4 and TRBJ2-2; D is unresolved. CDR3 length: 13 amino acids. The germline V and J ends were trimmed by 4 bases and 5 bases, with 8 bases remaining between them.

J is TRBJ2-1 and V is TRBV30; 9 bases agree with TRBD2. This CDR3 has 14 residues. Germline lookup yields CDR1 GTSNPN and CDR2 SVGIG (reference sequence). Trimming at V came to 3 bases and at J to 4 bases, leaving 4 bases not matched to a gene. CDR3 bases: TGTGCCTGGAGAAGAAGCGGGGGGTACAATGAGCAGTTCTTC. This codes for CAWRRSGGYNEQFF. Looking up the rest from reference TRBV30 and TRBJ2-1 gives the full variable domain: SQTIHQWPATLVQPVGSPLSLECTVEGTSNPNLYWYRQAAGRGLQLLFYSVGIGQISSEVPQNLSASRPQDRQFILSSKKLLLSDSGFYLCAWRRSGGYNEQFFGPGTRLTVL.

The CDR3 DNA follows: TGTGCCAGCTCACCATTATACAGTACCTACGAGCAGTACTTC. Protein: CASSPLYSTYEQYF. The rearrangement uses TRBV18 and TRBJ2-7, with D hard to call. V shed 2 bases and J shed 2 bases, with 10 bases lying between them. Per the germline V gene, CDR1 is KGHSH and CDR2 is LQKENI. The CDR3 extends over 14 amino acids.